The following is a T cell receptor (beta chain) sequence with its context. No cognate antigen has been identified for it. No base qualities exist here, and no much larger clone lies one base off it. In total, over 600 healthy bone marrow donors made up the cohort. At the time of sampling, every cohort member was nominally healthy, though immune exposures that went unrecorded were likely present. The donor was CMV seronegative and was included in the group of several hundred seronegative cohort members. A peripheral blood sample was collected from each donor, and TCR beta sequencing was performed on peripheral blood mononuclear cells. The Qiagen DNeasy Blood Extraction Kit was used to extract genomic DNA from the blood cell samples. This record comes from a study of cytomegalovirus exposure and HLA in healthy donors (dated by TCRdb to the late 2010s). General notes on the study: An earlier analysis of approximately 590 of the donors reported 250 to 350 Gb of sequence data and around 110 million unique TCR beta sequences from 150 million to 200 million T cells. An early release that covered some 640 HLA-typed donors contained about 300 gigabases of sequencing data and about 84 million unique TCR sequences. Among the roughly 410 genotyped donors, around 81% belonged to the genetic ancestry cluster associated with self-reported Caucasian donors. The study aimed to test whether cataloging public T cell receptors could reveal signatures of past pathogen exposure. The study profiled the T cell repertoires of under 850 subjects by immunosequencing and related them to cytomegalovirus serostatus. In addition to the first cohort of 666 subjects, a separate validation cohort of 120 different subjects was used. To predict cytomegalovirus infection status, the study brought together high-throughput TCR immunosequencing, statistical association of individual TCRs with disease status, and machine learning. A later analysis re-analyzed previously published TCR beta repertoires from 666 donors and added high-resolution HLA genotyping to study TCR occurrence patterns. Rather than drawing on any new phenotypic data, the later analysis identified candidate immune exposures from TCR beta sequences and the way those sequences occurred across donors. In an earlier analysis of roughly 600 of the donors, high-throughput TCR beta sequencing was used to judge whether each TCR beta V gene segment behaved as functional or pseudogenic. Donor age, sex, ethnicity and CMV serostatus were collected together with the repertoire data. A later genetic analysis used genome-wide SNP genotypes for about 60% of the roughly 670 donors, treating that subset as a discovery cohort. All discovery cohort repertoires had been generated on a single sequencing platform. Class I and class II HLA loci were covered by the typing at four-digit resolution. Typing coverage differed by locus: A, B, C, DRB1 and DQB1 were typed in about 620-640 donors, DQA1 in 522, DPA1 in approximately 600, and DPB1 in approximately 450. A handful of DR-DQ haplotypes were handled as single units for association and clustering because linkage in the cohort was strong. Across about 380 genotyped donors of the cohort, an average of roughly 230,000 unique TCR beta nucleotide sequences per donor were sequenced, and roughly a sixth of those sequences were non-productive. The full study reports these points: Linkage disequilibrium might explain the correlated functional status among segregating V segments, but an unknown experimental factor could not be ruled out. A further reported finding was that TCR beta sequences accurately predicted the HLA-A and HLA-B alleles for most subjects in the first cohort. A later analysis found that most CMV-associated TCR beta chains appeared HLA-restricted, with HLA associations seemingly driven largely by CMV exposure. In a later analysis, HLA-associated TCR beta chains were found to be more clonally expanded and to have lower generation probabilities than equally common non-associated chains. At a false discovery rate of 0.05, a later analysis linked under 20,000 TCR beta sequences to specific HLA alleles. The presence/absence analyses assumed that sequencing depth was roughly uniform across donors, and that assumption may not be true. Strong co-occurrence of HLA alleles, especially DR and DQ, made assigning TCR associations to individual alleles difficult. In a later analysis, the rate of TCR association differed among HLA loci, with DRB1 alleles having the most associated TCRs and HLA-C alleles having the fewest. The sequencing pipeline was judged likely to have produced a cluster of highly shared sequence variants as a technical artifact. In vitro tests confirmed that a few of the cytomegalovirus-associated TCR beta chains recognize cytomegalovirus antigens. A later analysis reported that several top co-occurrence clusters appeared linked to parvovirus B19, influenza, CMV and Epstein-Barr virus. A later genetic analysis reported fewer N-insertions in productive TCRs among donors in an Asian-associated ancestry cluster than the 666-donor mean. A total of 150 to 200 TCR beta chains were listed by the study as associated with cytomegalovirus. The cohort was sequenced for TCR beta chains only, and without alpha or paired-chain data the features that could be detected were limited. The classifier was reported to diagnose cytomegalovirus status with high specificity and sensitivity in both the original cohort and the validation cohort. Fewer than 20 rarely observed V segments, including chromosome 9 orphons, were excluded from the earlier analysis of approximately 600 of the donors because counts were too low. According to the authors, the approach could potentially be generalized to other disease states and immunological phenotypes. The only immune exposure information available for the cohort was CMV serostatus. Because some donors lacked HLA typing at each locus, the association tests relied only on the typed subset. An earlier analysis of 587 of the donors showed that most TCR beta V segments appeared in productive rearrangements either about 87% or about 30% of the time, which broadly matched IMGT annotations. An association between a missense DCLRE1C variant and V-gene and J-gene trimming of TCR beta chains was found in a later genetic analysis and replicated in an independent cohort. Most TCR sequences were seen in very few donors, while some public TCRs were found in many individuals.

Receptor libraries were prepared by the immunoSEQ multiplex PCR assay. A mixture of 60 forward primers for TCR Vbeta segments and 13 reverse primers for TCR Jbeta segments was used in the multiplex PCR. The CDR3 region of rearranged TCR beta genes was amplified from genomic DNA by a multiplex PCR assay. On the Illumina HiSeq System, the amplified TCR beta libraries were sequenced as 87-base-pair reads. Concerning the study's data processing: Across the 600 to 700 repertoires, a later analysis counted 80 million or so unique TCR beta chains, some 11 million of which were shared by at least two donors. Raw reads were error-corrected and collapsed into unique sequences with a nearest-neighbor algorithm that merged closely related sequences to remove PCR and sequencing errors. To assign V, D and J gene segments, CDR3 sequences were aligned to IMGT reference sequences. Each retained sequence needed at least a six-nucleotide match to both a V gene segment and a J gene segment. Rearrangements were classified as productive when the CDR3 lacked stop codons and remained in frame with V and J, and all other rearrangements were classified as non-productive. Following IMGT convention, CDR3 was defined as the stretch from the second conserved V-encoded cysteine to the conserved J-encoded phenylalanine. In an earlier analysis of just under 600 of the donors, sequences lacking an unambiguous match to a single V gene segment were excluded. In an earlier analysis of some 590 of the donors, V segments were called functional above 56.7% productive rearrangements and were called segregating when the between-donor standard deviation exceeded 5%. A statistical classification framework was built for diagnosing cytomegalovirus status from the catalog of TCR beta chain sequences. In a later analysis, V and J genes were assigned by comparing TCR nucleotide sequences against IMGT/GENE-DB human TR gene sequences. In a later analysis, CDR3 sequences and most-parsimonious VDJ recombination scenarios were assigned using the TCRdist pipeline. In a later analysis, each TCR beta chain was defined by its CDR3 amino acid sequence together with its V-gene family, and reads without a unique V-gene family were excluded. In a later analysis, several hundred highly shared, low-generation-probability nucleotide sequences were removed to address suspected cross-contamination and a sequencing artifact. In a later analysis, a clonal expansion index was calculated for each public chain from normalized within-repertoire ranks of inferred template counts. In a later analysis, generation probabilities were computed using a VDJ recombination model fitted to out-of-frame rearrangements, and the results were checked against IGoR. A later analysis scored TCR-TCR, TCR-HLA and TCR-CMV co-occurrence with hypergeometric tests, applying a repertoire-size bias correction to TCR pairs. False discovery rates were estimated in a later analysis by permuting HLA or CMV assignments 20 times. In a later analysis, co-occurring TCRs were grouped using DBSCAN, with TCRdist sequence similarity added in when clustering inside HLA-allele-positive subsets. Repertoires with fewer than 30,000 or more than 120,000 public chains were left out of co-occurrence clustering, as were about 5 repertoires with anomalous nucleotide sharing. The table was pulled from immuneACCESS by TCRdb, which kept in-frame rearrangements only. Such tables lose some clones; where checked, under half of the loss comes from unresolved V genes, and the rest has no known cause. V, J and clone size are taken as reported in that table, and D and trimming were inferred from the DNA itself. The sample has some 180,000 clones on record, 87% of them singletons. The ten largest clonotypes hold 0.2% to 0.3% of the sample.

The TCR comes from a girl under three years old in good health and CMV-seronegative. Sequences were obtained from PBMCs.

This receptor has the CDR3 CASSSRQETQYF. Here is the DNA: TGTGCCAGCAGCTCCAGGCAAGAGACCCAGTACTTC. The sequence links TRBV7-6 to TRBJ2-5, with the D gene uncertain. From the cysteine through the phenylalanine, the CDR3 covers 12 amino acids. The DNA shown is the 36-base CDR3, in frame from base 1. V is shortened by 4 bases, J by 2 bases, and the region joining them spans 5 bases. Looking up the germline V gene yields CDR1 SGHVS and CDR2 FNYEAQ.